The clone carrying this T cell receptor (beta chain) has ten or more counts. The data belong to a study of identical twins. TCRdb called the 5' RACE reads again in MiXCR, with one record for every CDR3 protein. The table lists approximately 94,000 distinct CDR3 sequences, less than 6.5% of them singletons. V was cut by 0 bases and J by 4 bases, with 15 bases left in between. Looked up from germline, CDR1 is DFQATT and CDR2 is SNEGSKA (reference sequence). The CDR3 length is 15 residues. Sequenced material: memory T cells sorted from blood. This receptor was obtained from a woman aged 50 to 60 in good health. The V and J genes are TRBV20-1 and TRBJ1-2; D might be TRBD1 (6 bases). This CDR3 is CSARDPGQNFYGYTF. As DNA, the CDR3 is TGCAGTGCTAGAGATCCCGGACAGAACTTCTATGGCTACACCTTC.